This is a list of T cell receptor beta chains from one sample in a study of tumor-infiltrating lymphocytes in oesophageal squamous cell carcinoma. TCRdb fed the PCR reads into MiXCR, producing one record per CDR3 protein. The table records around 15,000 distinct CDR3 sequences, around half of them present only once. The sequencing input was esophageal tumor tissue. The receptor set was obtained from a female donor with esophageal squamous cell carcinoma. Each CDR3 is given with its conserved first and last residue. The D gene is left open where the match is weak. A row's size may be missing; if present it is once, few, many or a size class.

V: TRBV5-1
size: -
J: TRBJ2-7
D: TRBD1
DNA: TGCGCCAGCAGCCCCCGACAGGGGCCCTACGAGCAGTACTTC
CDR3: CASSPRQGPYEQYF

V: TRBV7-4
size: few
J: TRBJ2-3
D: -
DNA: TGTGCCAGCAGTCATTCCTCAGGGCGACTTGTTCGTCGTGAGTATTTT
CDR3: CASSHSSGRLVRREYF

V: TRBV7-9
size: -
J: TRBJ2-5
D: -
DNA: TGTGCCAGCAGCTTATCCACCGCCGGTGAGACCCAGTACTTC
CDR3: CASSLSTAGETQYF

V: TRBV7-2
size: -
J: TRBJ2-1
D: -
DNA: TGTGCCAGCAGCTTAGGGGTAGGGGCCCCAAATGAGCAGTTCTTC
CDR3: CASSLGVGAPNEQFF

V: TRBV7-3
size: once
J: TRBJ2-2
D: -
DNA: TGTGCCAGCAGCCGCGACGCGAACACCGGGGAGCTGTTTTTT
CDR3: CASSRDANTGELFF

V: TRBV7-2
size: few
J: TRBJ2-3
D: -
DNA: TGTGCCAGCAGCTTTCATGCGGGGGCCTTTCGATTAGATACGCAGTATTTT
CDR3: CASSFHAGAFRLDTQYF

V: TRBV27
size: many
J: TRBJ2-5
D: -
DNA: TGTGCCAGCAGTTTCAGTGGGGCAGAGACCCAGTACTTC
CDR3: CASSFSGAETQYF

V: TRBV7-2
size: -
J: TRBJ2-1
D: -
DNA: TGTGCCAGCAGCTTAGTCTGGTCCTCCTACGAGCAGTTCTTC
CDR3: CASSLVWSSYEQFF

V: TRBV7-8
size: -
J: TRBJ2-1
D: TRBD2
DNA: TGTGCCAGCAAAAGCGGGAGGACCAACAATGAGCAGTTCTTC
CDR3: CASKSGRTNNEQFF

V: TRBV7-3
size: many
J: TRBJ2-6
D: -
DNA: -
CDR3: CASIRPGQLLRAVLRF

V: TRBV19
size: many
J: TRBJ1-1
D: -
DNA: TGTGCCAGTAGTATATTCCTGGGCAGATTGAACACTGAAGCTTTCTTT
CDR3: CASSIFLGRLNTEAFF

V: TRBV7-3
size: -
J: TRBJ2-1
D: -
DNA: TGTGCCAGCAGCGGAGCCCCGAGCTCCTACAATGAGCAGTTCTTC
CDR3: CASSGAPSSYNEQFF

V: TRBV25-1
size: -
J: TRBJ1-2
D: TRBD1
DNA: TGTGCCAGCCGCACAGGGGATAATGGCTACACCTTC
CDR3: CASRTGDNGYTF

V: TRBV7-9
size: -
J: TRBJ2-1
D: TRBD2
DNA: TGTGCCAGCAGCTTAGACGGGGGGGCGTCGGATGAGCAGTTCTTC
CDR3: CASSLDGGASDEQFF

V: TRBV7-8
size: -
J: TRBJ1-2
D: -
DNA: TGTGCCAGCAGCTTAGGTCTGCATACGGGGAACTATGGCTACACCTTC
CDR3: CASSLGLHTGNYGYTF

V: TRBV7-2
size: -
J: TRBJ1-5
D: -
DNA: TGTGCCAGCAGCTTTACAGGGTTTCCGAATCAGCCCCAGCATTTT
CDR3: CASSFTGFPNQPQHF

V: TRBV24-1
size: -
J: TRBJ2-1
D: -
DNA: TGTGCCACCAGTGACCCGGATGAGCAGTTCTTC
CDR3: CATSDPDEQFF

V: TRBV7-2
size: -
J: TRBJ2-5
D: -
DNA: TGTGCCAGCAGCTCCCATTTAGAGGGGGTGGGAGAGACCCAGTACTTC
CDR3: CASSSHLEGVGETQYF

V: TRBV2
size: -
J: TRBJ2-1
D: TRBD1
DNA: TGTGCCAGCAAGCAAGACAGGGGTTACTCACCCCTCCACTTC
CDR3: CASKQDRGYSPLHF

V: TRBV7-9
size: -
J: TRBJ2-5
D: -
DNA: TGTGCCAGCAGCTTAGAAGGGTTAGGTGCGCAGACCCAGTACTTC
CDR3: CASSLEGLGAQTQYF

V: TRBV19
size: -
J: TRBJ1-2
D: -
DNA: TGTGCCAGTAGTATGGGTGGGGCCGGTGGCTACACCTTC
CDR3: CASSMGGAGGYTF

V: TRBV7-3
size: -
J: TRBJ2-3
D: -
DNA: TGTGCCAGCACCATGGTGGGGCAGCCGCAGTATTTT
CDR3: CASTMVGQPQYF

V: TRBV7-8
size: -
J: TRBJ2-1
D: TRBD2
DNA: TGTGCCAGCAGCCCCGGGACTGGCCGGCCAGGAGGGACTAGCGGGGCATACAATGAGCAGTTCTTC
CDR3: CASSPGTGRPGGTSGAYNEQFF

V: TRBV7-2
size: few
J: TRBJ2-7
D: -
DNA: TGTGCCAGCACTAGGACTACCGATAGGATAGAGCAGTACTTC
CDR3: CASTRTTDRIEQYF

V: TRBV7-3
size: -
J: TRBJ2-7
D: -
DNA: TGTGCCAGCAGCTCGCCCCGGACACGTTCCTACGAGCAGTACTTC
CDR3: CASSSPRTRSYEQYF

V: TRBV7-4
size: -
J: TRBJ2-1
D: TRBD2
DNA: TGTGCCAGCAGAGGGACTAGCGGGAAGGGGAACTCCTACAATGAGCAGTTCTTC
CDR3: CASRGTSGKGNSYNEQFF

V: TRBV7-9
size: -
J: TRBJ2-3
D: -
DNA: TGTGCCAGCAGCTTAGCGGGAGTACTAGATACGCAGTATTTT
CDR3: CASSLAGVLDTQYF

V: TRBV5-3
size: -
J: TRBJ2-7
D: TRBD1
DNA: TGTGCCAGCAGCACAACCCGGACAGGGTTCTACGAGCAGTACTTC
CDR3: CASSTTRTGFYEQYF

V: TRBV28
size: -
J: TRBJ1-5
D: TRBD1
DNA: TGTGCCAGCAGTTTCATAGGGGACAGCCGGAATCAACCCCAGCATTTT
CDR3: CASSFIGDSRNQPQHF

V: TRBV7-9
size: -
J: TRBJ2-1
D: -
DNA: TGTGCCAGCAGCTTAGCCTCGGGTTTACGACAGTTCTTC
CDR3: CASSLASGLRQFF

V: TRBV7-7
size: few
J: TRBJ2-6
D: -
DNA: TGTGCTATCAGGGATGGTGAGGGGGCCAACGTCCTGACTTTC
CDR3: CAIRDGEGANVLTF

V: TRBV7-2
size: -
J: TRBJ2-5
D: TRBD2
DNA: TGTGCCAGCAGCTGGCGAGTGGCGGGAGGCGGTGAGACCCAGTACTTC
CDR3: CASSWRVAGGGETQYF

V: TRBV5-3
size: -
J: TRBJ1-3
D: -
DNA: TGTGCCAGCAGCCCTGGTGCAGGGGCTGGAAACACCATATATTTT
CDR3: CASSPGAGAGNTIYF

V: TRBV7-3
size: -
J: TRBJ2-1
D: -
DNA: TGTGCCAGCAGCTTAGGTGTAGGAGAGCAGTTCTTC
CDR3: CASSLGVGEQFF

V: TRBV6-1
size: few
J: TRBJ1-2
D: -
DNA: TGTGCCAGCAGGAGGCGGGGAGAAGCCAACTATGGCTACACCTTC
CDR3: CASRRRGEANYGYTF

V: TRBV7-2
size: many
J: TRBJ2-1
D: -
DNA: TGTGCCAGCAGCTTATACTCCGGAACCTACAATGAGCAGTTCTTC
CDR3: CASSLYSGTYNEQFF

V: TRBV28
size: few
J: TRBJ2-1
D: -
DNA: TGTGCCAGCAGTATCTCGGCCCGTTCATTGATCTTC
CDR3: CASSISARSLIF

V: TRBV7-8
size: -
J: TRBJ1-1
D: -
DNA: TGTGCCAGCAGCTTAGGCAGGGGTTATCCAGCTTTCTTT
CDR3: CASSLGRGYPAFF

V: TRBV7-7
size: few
J: TRBJ2-5
D: TRBD2
DNA: TGTGCTAGCAGCTTAGCGGGGGGAGAGACCCAGTACTTC
CDR3: CASSLAGGETQYF

V: TRBV6-9
size: -
J: TRBJ1-1
D: -
DNA: TGTGCCAGCAGTCGTGCATGGGGGAATGGCAACACTGAAGCTTTCTTT
CDR3: CASSRAWGNGNTEAFF

V: TRBV7-2
size: -
J: TRBJ1-2
D: -
DNA: TGTGCCAGCAGCTTAGGGGGGACTGACTATGGCTACACCTTC
CDR3: CASSLGGTDYGYTF

V: TRBV7-8
size: few
J: TRBJ2-5
D: TRBD2
DNA: TGTGCCTCCTCTTACCGAGCGGGGATCCAAGAGACCCAGTACTTC
CDR3: CASSYRAGIQETQYF

V: TRBV7-8
size: -
J: TRBJ2-4
D: -
DNA: TGTGCCAGCAGCTTAACGAGTGACATTCAGTACTTC
CDR3: CASSLTSDIQYF

V: TRBV7-2
size: few
J: TRBJ2-5
D: -
DNA: TGTGCCAGCAGCCCTGCATGGGCCCGCCAAGAGACCCAGTACTTC
CDR3: CASSPAWARQETQYF

V: TRBV7-2
size: -
J: TRBJ2-3
D: TRBD1
DNA: TGTGCCAGCAGCTTGGACAGGGTTGCAGATACGCAGTATTTT
CDR3: CASSLDRVADTQYF

V: TRBV12-3/TRBV12-4
size: -
J: TRBJ2-5
D: TRBD2
DNA: TGTGCCAGCAGTGGACTAGCGGGAAGAGAGACCCAGTACTTC
CDR3: CASSGLAGRETQYF

V: TRBV7-2
size: -
J: TRBJ2-7
D: -
DNA: TGTGCCAGCAGTTTTGACGGGAGACGCGAGCAGTACTTC
CDR3: CASSFDGRREQYF

V: TRBV18
size: many
J: TRBJ1-1
D: TRBD1
DNA: TGTGCCAGCTCACCTTCGAGACAGGGGGGCACTGAAGCTTTCTTT
CDR3: CASSPSRQGGTEAFF

V: TRBV7-9
size: -
J: TRBJ2-7
D: -
DNA: TGTGCCAGCAGCGCCCACTTTTACGAGCAGTACTTC
CDR3: CASSAHFYEQYF

V: TRBV5-3
size: -
J: TRBJ2-7
D: -
DNA: TGTGCCAGCAGCTTGGGGAATAACGAGCAGTACTTC
CDR3: CASSLGNNEQYF

V: TRBV19
size: once
J: TRBJ2-5
D: TRBD2
DNA: TGTGCCAGTAGTCGGGCAACTAGCGGACAAGAGACCCAGTACTTC
CDR3: CASSRATSGQETQYF

V: TRBV7-4
size: -
J: TRBJ2-5
D: -
DNA: TGTGCCAGCAGCTTATCTTTGGGCCGCGAAGAGACCCAGTACTTC
CDR3: CASSLSLGREETQYF

V: TRBV7-8
size: few
J: TRBJ2-7
D: TRBD1
DNA: TGTGCCAGCAGCCCCCTCGCCGGGACAGGGTCGTACGAGCAGTACTTC
CDR3: CASSPLAGTGSYEQYF

V: TRBV24-1
size: few
J: TRBJ2-2
D: -
DNA: TGTGCCACCAGTGTTTTGAACACCGGGGAGCTGTTTTTT
CDR3: CATSVLNTGELFF

V: TRBV9
size: -
J: TRBJ1-4
D: TRBD1
DNA: TGTGCCAGCAGCGTCTTTGGACAGGGTCGGTCTAATGAAAAACTGTTTTTT
CDR3: CASSVFGQGRSNEKLFF